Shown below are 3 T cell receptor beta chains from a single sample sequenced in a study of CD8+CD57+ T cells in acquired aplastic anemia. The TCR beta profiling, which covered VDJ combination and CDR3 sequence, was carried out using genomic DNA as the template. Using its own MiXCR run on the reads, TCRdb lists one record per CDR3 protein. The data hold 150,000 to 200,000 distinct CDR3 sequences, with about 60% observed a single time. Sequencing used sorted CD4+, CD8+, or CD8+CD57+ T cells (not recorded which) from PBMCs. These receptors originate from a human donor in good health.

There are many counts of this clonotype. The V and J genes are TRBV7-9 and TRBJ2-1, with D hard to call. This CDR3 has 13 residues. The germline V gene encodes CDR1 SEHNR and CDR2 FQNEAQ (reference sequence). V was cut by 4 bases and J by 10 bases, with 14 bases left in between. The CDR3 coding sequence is TGTGCCAGCAGCTCCAGACTGATCATAGAGCAGTTCTTC. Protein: CASSSRLIIEQFF. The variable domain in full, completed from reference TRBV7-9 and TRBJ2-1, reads DTGVSQNPRHKITKRGQNVTFRCDPISEHNRLYWYRQTLGQGPEFLTYFQNEAQLEKSRLLSDRFSAERPKGSFSTLEIQRTEQGDSAMYLCASSSRLIIEQFFGPGTRLTVL.

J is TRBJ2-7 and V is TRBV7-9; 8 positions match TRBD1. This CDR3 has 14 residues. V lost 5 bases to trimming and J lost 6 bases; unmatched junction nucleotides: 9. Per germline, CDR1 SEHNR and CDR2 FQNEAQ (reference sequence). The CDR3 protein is CASSLGQGITEQYF. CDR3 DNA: TGTGCCAGCAGCCTCGGACAGGGTATCACCGAGCAGTACTTC. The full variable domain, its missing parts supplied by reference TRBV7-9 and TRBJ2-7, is DTGVSQNPRHKITKRGQNVTFRCDPISEHNRLYWYRQTLGQGPEFLTYFQNEAQLEKSRLLSDRFSAERPKGSFSTLEIQRTEQGDSAMYLCASSLGQGITEQYFGPGTRLTVT.

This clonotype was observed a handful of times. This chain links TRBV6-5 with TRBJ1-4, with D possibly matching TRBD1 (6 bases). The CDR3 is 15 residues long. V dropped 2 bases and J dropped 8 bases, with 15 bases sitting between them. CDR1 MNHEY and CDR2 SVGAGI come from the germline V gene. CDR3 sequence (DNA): TGTGCCAGCAGTTACCAGTGGGGGGCGGGGGAAAAACTGTTTTTT. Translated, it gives CASSYQWGAGEKLFF.